A single sample gave rise to the 15 T cell receptor beta chains below, sequenced in a study of CD8 T cells in ankylosing spondylitis. No cognate antigen is known for these TCRs. Via MiXCR, TCRdb re-called the 5' RACE reads, giving one row per CDR3 protein. This table has about 540,000 distinct CDR3 sequences, approximately 12% appearing once. Study-level results: There was a TCR beta motif, made of eight highly homologous variants, that appeared characteristic of ankylosing spondylitis blood.

The sample comprised blood, either unsorted or a sorted T cell fraction (not recorded which). The receptors shown here come from a male donor with ankylosing spondylitis.

The chain joins TRBV3-1 to TRBJ2-3; D is possibly TRBD2 (5 bases). Trimming removed 8 bases at V and 0 bases at J, with 15 bases between. Germline CDR1 is LGHDT and CDR2 is YNNKEL (reference sequence). There are 15 residues in the CDR3. The CDR3 protein is CASGVRGGSTDTQYF. CDR3 bases: TGTGCCAGCGGGGTCCGTGGCGGGAGCACAGATACGCAGTATTTT.

This clonotype turned up a few times. The chain is built from TRBV24-1 and TRBJ1-5; D perhaps matches TRBD1 (6 bases). V shed 3 bases and J shed 5 bases, with 13 bases lying between them. Germline V gene sequence: CDR1 KGHDR, CDR2 SFDVKD. The CDR3 contains 15 residues. This CDR3 is CATSDRSGGDQPQHF. DNA of the CDR3: TGTGCCACCAGTGATAGGTCTGGGGGCGATCAGCCCCAGCATTTT.

A few counts support this clonotype. The CDR3 coding sequence is TGCAGTGCCCCGGGGCATGGCAATGAGCAGTTCTTC. This translates into CSAPGHGNEQFF. The chain combines TRBV20-1 with TRBJ2-1, with D perhaps given as TRBD1 or TRBD2 (5 bases each). V was cut by 6 bases and J by 6 bases, with 12 bases left in between. This CDR3 has 12 residues. Germline assignment: CDR1 DFQATT and CDR2 SNEGSKA (reference sequence).

V and J are TRBV20-1 and TRBJ2-1; D perhaps matches TRBD2 (6 bases). Germline-derived CDR1 and CDR2 are DFQATT and SNEGSKA (reference sequence). Trimming pared 4 bases from V and 10 bases from J, leaving 17 bases between. The CDR3 has 13 residues. The CDR3 sequence: CSATRDFPQEQFF. The CDR3 DNA sequence: TGCAGTGCTACCCGGGACTTCCCACAGGAGCAGTTCTTC.

In its sample, this clonotype was seen many times. The chain is built from TRBV7-2 and TRBJ2-7; a possible D gene is TRBD2 (6 bases). Trimming took off 2 bases at V and 2 bases at J, with 10 bases between the two ends. This CDR3 has 14 amino acids. Germline CDR1 and CDR2: SGHTA and FQGNSA. CDR3 sequence reads: CASSLKGGTYEQYF. The CDR3 region has the DNA TGTGCCAGCAGCTTAAAGGGAGGTACCTACGAGCAGTACTTC.

This clonotype was counted ten times or more. The J gene is TRBJ2-1, the V gene TRBV24-1; TRBD1 might be the D (5 bases). The CDR3 extends over 16 amino acids. Germline V gene sequence: CDR1 KGHDR, CDR2 SFDVKD. The V and J ends lost 4 bases and 5 bases respectively, with 17 bases between them. Written as DNA, the CDR3 is TGTGCCACCAGTGACCAGGGCGTGAGATCGGACAATGAGCAGTTCTTC. Amino acid sequence: CATSDQGVRSDNEQFF.

This clonotype was detected ten times or more. The V gene is TRBV12-3 or TRBV12-4, the J gene TRBJ2-7, with D unclear. The V gene lost 0 bases and the J gene lost 2 bases, with 8 bases spanning the gap. There are 14 residues in the CDR3. CDR3: CASSLAGLTYEQYF. CDR3 in DNA: TGTGCCAGCAGTTTAGCCGGGTTAACCTACGAGCAGTACTTC.

The chain is built from TRBV20-1 and TRBJ2-2, with 7 bases that match TRBD1. V lost 2 bases, J lost 3 bases, and 9 bases stayed unmatched. Germline CDR1 DFQATT, CDR2 SNEGSKA (reference sequence). CDR3 length equals 16 residues. The CDR3 region has the DNA TGCAGTGCTAGACCGAACAGGGGTCGGGACACCGGGGAGCTGTTTTTT. It is translated as CSARPNRGRDTGELFF.

This clonotype showed up just a few times. The chain couples TRBV5-6 to TRBJ2-2; TRBD2 agrees at 9 bases. With V trimmed by 0 bases and J by 5 bases, 8 bases remained unmatched. Germline CDR1 is SGHDT and CDR2 is YYEEEE. CDR3 size: 17 residues. DNA of the CDR3: TGTGCCAGCAGCTTGGGGCCTATAGCGGGAGATACCGGGGAGCTGTTTTTT. It yields the protein CASSLGPIAGDTGELFF. The full variable domain, its missing parts supplied by reference TRBV5-6 and TRBJ2-2, is DAGVTQSPTHLIKTRGQQVTLRCSPKSGHDTVSWYQQALGQGPQFIFQYYEEEERQRGNFPDRFSGHQFPNYSSELNVNALLLGDSALYLCASSLGPIAGDTGELFFGEGSRLTVL.

The chain joins TRBV15 to TRBJ2-2; 7 bases match TRBD2. The trim removed 0 bases at V and 7 bases at J, leaving 5 bases unmatched. The germline V gene encodes CDR1 LNHNV and CDR2 YYDKDF (reference sequence). CDR3 length equals 15 residues. The CDR3 nucleotides read TGTGCCACCAGCAGAGATCTCGGGGGGAACGGGGAGCTGTTTTTT. It yields the protein CATSRDLGGNGELFF.

This clonotype was found a few times. The chain employs TRBV20-1 and TRBJ2-5; D may match TRBD1 or TRBD2 (5 bases each). The CDR3 has 14 amino acids. Germline CDR1 DFQATT, CDR2 SNEGSKA (reference sequence). With 6 bases removed from V and 5 bases from J, the gap between germline ends came to 19 bases. For the CDR3, the DNA is TGCAGTGCAAAGGCAGTTCTGGGGGTGGAGACCCAGTACTTC. Amino acid sequence: CSAKAVLGVETQYF.

In this sample, this clonotype turned up a few times. The V call is TRBV25-1, the J call TRBJ2-5, with a possible D match to TRBD1 (5 bases). The germline CDR1 and CDR2 sequences are MGHDK and SYGVNS. Between the trimmed V and J ends, which lost 7 bases and 5 bases, there was a span of 17 bases. The CDR3 spans 14 residues. CDR3 in amino acids: CASTEGVAWETQYF. The CDR3 bases are TGTGCCAGCACCGAAGGGGTTGCGTGGGAGACCCAGTACTTC.

There are a few counts of this clonotype. The chain joins TRBV15 to TRBJ2-7; the D gene could be TRBD1 or TRBD2 (5 bases each). The CDR3 sequence is 15 residues long. The V end lost 3 bases, the J end lost 3 bases, and 15 bases lay between the germline ends. Germline lookup yields CDR1 LNHNV and CDR2 YYDKDF (reference sequence). CDR3 residues: CATSSGWGSDYEQYF. Written as DNA, the CDR3 is TGTGCCACCAGCAGCGGGTGGGGGTCTGACTACGAGCAGTACTTC.

The sample holds a few counts of this clonotype. The chain joins TRBV20-1 to TRBJ1-1; possibly TRBD1 for D (5 bases). This CDR3 is 15 amino acids long. Trimming removed 1 base from V and 0 bases from J, with 12 bases in between. CDR1 and CDR2 from the germline V gene are DFQATT and SNEGSKA (reference sequence). The CDR3, as DNA: TGCAGTGCTAGAGGACTCAGGGTGGTGAACACTGAAGCTTTCTTT. Protein sequence: CSARGLRVVNTEAFF.

The chain links TRBV2 to TRBJ1-4; D unclear. V lost 11 bases to trimming and J lost 0 bases, with 10 bases between them. This CDR3 is 13 amino acids long. The germline V gene has CDR1 SNHLY and CDR2 FYNNEI. CDR3 coding DNA: TGTGCCCGCGGAGGTGCAACTAATGAAAAACTGTTTTTT. Its protein product is CARGGATNEKLFF.